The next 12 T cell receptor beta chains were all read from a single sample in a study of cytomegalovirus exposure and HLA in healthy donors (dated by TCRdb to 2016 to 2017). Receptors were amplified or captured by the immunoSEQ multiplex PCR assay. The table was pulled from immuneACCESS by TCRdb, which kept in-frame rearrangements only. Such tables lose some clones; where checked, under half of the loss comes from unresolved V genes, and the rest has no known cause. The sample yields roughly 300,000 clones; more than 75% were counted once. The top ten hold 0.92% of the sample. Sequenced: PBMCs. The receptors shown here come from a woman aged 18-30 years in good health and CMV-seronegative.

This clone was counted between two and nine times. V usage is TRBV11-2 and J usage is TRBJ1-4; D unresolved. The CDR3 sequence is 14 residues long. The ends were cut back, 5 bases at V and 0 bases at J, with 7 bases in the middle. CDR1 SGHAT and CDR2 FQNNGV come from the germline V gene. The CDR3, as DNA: TGTGCCAGCAGCATATATGCAACTAATGAAAAACTGTTTTTT. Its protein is CASSIYATNEKLFF.

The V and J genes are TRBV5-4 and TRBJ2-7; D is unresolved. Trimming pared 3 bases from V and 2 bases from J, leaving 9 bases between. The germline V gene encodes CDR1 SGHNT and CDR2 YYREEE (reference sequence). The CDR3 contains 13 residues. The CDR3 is CASSSTFTYEQYF. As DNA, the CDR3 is TGTGCCAGCAGCTCGACTTTCACCTACGAGCAGTACTTC.

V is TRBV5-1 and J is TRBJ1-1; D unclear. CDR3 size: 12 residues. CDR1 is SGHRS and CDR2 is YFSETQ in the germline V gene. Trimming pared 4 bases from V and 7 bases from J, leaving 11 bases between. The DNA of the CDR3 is TGCGCCAGCAGCCCCGACTTGGGTGAAGCTTTCTTT. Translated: CASSPDLGEAFF.

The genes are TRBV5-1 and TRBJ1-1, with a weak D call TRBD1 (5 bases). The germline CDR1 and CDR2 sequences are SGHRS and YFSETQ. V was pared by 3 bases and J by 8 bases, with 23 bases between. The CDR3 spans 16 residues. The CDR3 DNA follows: TGCGCCAGCAGCTCGAGAGAACTGGGGCCCGTCGGGGAAGCTTTCTTT. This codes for CASSSRELGPVGEAFF.

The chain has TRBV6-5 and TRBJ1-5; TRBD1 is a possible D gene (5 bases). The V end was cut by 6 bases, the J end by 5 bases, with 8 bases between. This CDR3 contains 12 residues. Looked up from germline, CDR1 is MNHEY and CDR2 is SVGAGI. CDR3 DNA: TGTGCCAGCAGGGGGCCTGATCAGCCCCAGCATTTT. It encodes CASRGPDQPQHF.

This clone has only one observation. The CDR3 coding sequence is TGTGCCTGGAGTGTACGAGGCAGGGCTAATCAGCCCCAGCATTTT. Its protein is CAWSVRGRANQPQHF. V and J are TRBV30 and TRBJ1-5, with D possibly TRBD1 on 5 matching bases. Per the germline V gene, CDR1 is GTSNPN and CDR2 is SVGIG (reference sequence). This CDR3 region has 15 residues. Trimming cost V 0 bases and J 4 bases, with 13 bases left between them.

CDR3 nucleotides: TGTGCCAGTAGTATACAGGGAAGTAACAATCAGCCCCAGCATTTT. Translating gives CASSIQGSNNQPQHF. The J gene is TRBJ1-5, the V gene TRBV19, with D tentatively TRBD1 (5 bases). V lost 2 bases and J lost 3, with 11 bases in between. CDR1 is LNHDA, CDR2 SQIVND, per germline (reference sequence). CDR3 size: 15 residues.

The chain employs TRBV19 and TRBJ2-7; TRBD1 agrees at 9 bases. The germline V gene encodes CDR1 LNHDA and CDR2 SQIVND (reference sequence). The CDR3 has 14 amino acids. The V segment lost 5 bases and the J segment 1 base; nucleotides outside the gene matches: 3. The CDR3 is CASSLGQGSYEQYF. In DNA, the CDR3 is TGTGCCAGTAGTCTGGGACAGGGTTCCTACGAGCAGTACTTC.

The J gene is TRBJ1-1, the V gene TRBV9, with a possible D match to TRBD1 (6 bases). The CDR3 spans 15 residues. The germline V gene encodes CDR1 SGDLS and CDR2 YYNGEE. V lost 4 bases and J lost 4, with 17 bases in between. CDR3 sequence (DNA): TGTGCCAGCAGCCCGAATCAGGGGAAGGGCACTGAAGCTTTCTTT. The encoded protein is CASSPNQGKGTEAFF.

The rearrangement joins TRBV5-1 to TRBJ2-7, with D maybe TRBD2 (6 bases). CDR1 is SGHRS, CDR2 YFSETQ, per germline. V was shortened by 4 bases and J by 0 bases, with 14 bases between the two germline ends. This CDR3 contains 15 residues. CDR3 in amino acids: CASSPRGGFSYEQYF. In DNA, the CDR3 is TGCGCCAGCAGCCCGCGGGGTGGATTCTCCTACGAGCAGTACTTC.

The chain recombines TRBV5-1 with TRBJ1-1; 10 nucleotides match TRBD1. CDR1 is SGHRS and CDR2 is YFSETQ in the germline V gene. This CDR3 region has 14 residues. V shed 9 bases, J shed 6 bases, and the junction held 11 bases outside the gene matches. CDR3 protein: CATSGTGDIAEAFF. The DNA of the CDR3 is TGCGCCACCTCCGGGACAGGGGATATTGCTGAAGCTTTCTTT.

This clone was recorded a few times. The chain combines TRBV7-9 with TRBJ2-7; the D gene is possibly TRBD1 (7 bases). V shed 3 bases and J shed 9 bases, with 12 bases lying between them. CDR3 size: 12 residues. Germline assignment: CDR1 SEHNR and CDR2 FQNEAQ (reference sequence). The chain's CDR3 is CASSLAGGGQYF. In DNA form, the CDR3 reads TGTGCCAGCAGCTTGGCAGGGGGAGGGCAGTACTTC.